This T cell receptor (beta chain) was identified in a study of T cells in Graves' hyperthyroidism and ophthalmopathy. Regarding this clonotype: This may be a read error: a much more frequent sequence differs by one nucleotide.

This CDR3 is built from 13 residues. Germline values: CDR1 SEHNR, CDR2 FQNEAQ (reference sequence). TCR beta CDR3 regions were amplified from RNA. The HTBI primer set served for first-round RT-PCR of the TCR CDR3. TCRdb redid the calling of the multiplex PCR reads with MiXCR, one entry per CDR3 protein. This table has more than 500,000 distinct CDR3 sequences, around 15% appearing once. The gene calls are TRBV7-9 and TRBJ2-7; 7 nucleotides match TRBD1. The TCR comes from a woman in her twenties or thirties with Graves' ophthalmopathy. Sample: blood. In nucleotides, the CDR3 is TGTACCAGCAGCTTACCTAGGGGGCAGGAGCAGTACTTC. It yields the protein CTSSLPRGQEQYF.